The 20 T cell receptor beta chains presented below share a single source sample, sequenced in a study of breast tumors, draining lymph nodes, adjacent tissues. MiXCR, run by TCRdb on the multiplex PCR reads, gives a single entry per CDR3 protein. The sample gives 20,000 to 25,000 distinct CDR3 sequences, around 50% of which show up once; less than 9% is in the top ten. Sequencing was done on a sample of breast tumor tissue. These TCRs come from a female donor with breast cancer. Some clones in this sample may be carry-over from other donors' samples.

The chain has TRBV10-3 and TRBJ2-7, with 12 nucleotides matching TRBD2. The V gene end was trimmed by 6 bases and the J gene end by 3 bases; junction bases not matched to a gene: 6. CDR1 and CDR2 from the germline V gene are ENHRY and SYGVKD. This CDR3 region has 15 residues. CDR3 bases: TGTGCCATCAGAAGGACTAGCGGGACAGTCTACGAGCAGTACTTC. It yields the protein CAIRRTSGTVYEQYF.

This clonotype is medium-sized. The rearrangement links TRBV20-1 to TRBJ2-7; 7 positions agree with TRBD2. Germline trimming cut 3 bases from V and 9 bases from J; bases unmatched to any gene: 17. CDR1 DFQATT and CDR2 SNEGSKA come from the germline V gene (reference sequence). This CDR3 has 15 residues. CDR3 bases: TGCAGTGCTAGTGCGCGGGAGTTGGCCTTAACGGGGCAGTACTTC. Encoded protein: CSASARELALTGQYF.

This clonotype was counted ten times or more. This could be a read error, since a much larger clone is one nucleotide away. V is TRBV6-5 and J is TRBJ2-7, with D unresolved. The CDR3 has 13 amino acids. The germline CDR1 and CDR2 sequences are MNHEY and SVGAGI. Deletions cut 6 bases from V and 6 bases from J, with 15 bases between. As DNA, the CDR3 is TGTGCCAGCAGACTGACGCCGACCTCCGAGCAGTACTTC. Protein: CASRLTPTSEQYF.

V is TRBV29-1 and J is TRBJ2-1; D may be TRBD1 (6 bases). Germline lookup yields CDR1 SQVTM and CDR2 ANQGSEA. The V and J ends lost 7 bases and 6 bases respectively, with 10 bases between them. This CDR3 has 11 amino acids. DNA of the CDR3: TGCAGCGCCAGGGGCCGCAATGAGCAGTTCTTC. Translating it yields CSARGRNEQFF.

In its sample, this clonotype was seen many times. This chain uses TRBV28 with TRBJ2-2; TRBD2 aligns across 9 bases. The CDR3 is made up of 17 amino acids. Trimming removed 2 bases from V and 6 bases from J; junction bases left unmatched: 10. Germline V lookup: CDR1 MDHEN, CDR2 SYDVKM. CDR3 in DNA: TGTGCCAGCAGTTTACCCCTAAGGGCGGGAGGGCCCGGGGAGCTGTTTTTT. Amino acid sequence: CASSLPLRAGGPGELFF.

This clonotype was found many times. The CDR3 DNA reads TGTGCCAGCAGCTCCACCGTAGGGGGCGGCCACGAGCAGTACTTC. As protein: CASSSTVGGGHEQYF. The V call is TRBV5-8, the J call TRBJ2-7; 7 nucleotides agree with TRBD1. Germline V gene lookup returns CDR1 SGHTS and CDR2 YDEGEE. The CDR3 is 15 residues long. The V gene end was trimmed by 3 bases and the J gene end by 5 bases; junction bases not matched to a gene: 11. Looking up the rest from reference TRBV5-8 and TRBJ2-7 gives the full variable domain: EAGVTQSPTHLIKTRGQQATLRCSPISGHTSVYWYQQALGLGLQFLLWYDEGEERNRGNFPPRFSGRQFPNYSSELNVNALELEDSALYLCASSSTVGGGHEQYFGPGTRLTVT.

This chain uses TRBV6-4 with TRBJ2-3; no firm D call. CDR1 and CDR2 (germline): MRHNA, SNTAGT. This CDR3 contains 12 residues. Trimming removed 2 bases at V and 10 bases at J, with 10 bases between. CDR3 DNA sequence: TGTGCCAGCAGTGACAGCTCTGGGGCGCAGTATTTT. Translating gives CASSDSSGAQYF.

The genes are TRBV7-2 and TRBJ2-7; 12 bases map to TRBD2. V dropped 5 bases and J dropped 5; count of bases not matched to a gene: 4. CDR1 is SGHTA and CDR2 is FQGNSA in the germline V gene. The CDR3 runs 14 residues. Written as DNA, the CDR3 is TGTGCCAGCAGCCAAGCTAGCGGGAGGGACGAGCAGTACTTC. Protein: CASSQASGRDEQYF. Together with reference TRBV7-2 and TRBJ2-7, the CDR3 gives the full variable domain: GAGVSQSPSNKVTEKGKDVELRCDPISGHTALYWYRQSLGQGLEFLIYFQGNSAPDKSGLPSDRFSAERTGGSVSTLTIQRTQQEDSAVYLCASSQASGRDEQYFGPGTRLTVT.

The chain recombines TRBV19 with TRBJ2-3, with D hard to call. The CDR3 totals 14 residues. Trimming shortened V by 0 bases and J by 10 bases, and 14 bases separated the two germline ends. In germline, CDR1 is LNHDA, CDR2 SQIVND (reference sequence). Here the CDR3 DNA reads TGTGCCAGTAGTATAGAACTTGGCTCTTCCTCGCAGTATTTT. Protein: CASSIELGSSSQYF.

The rearrangement joins TRBV2 to TRBJ1-5; 8 nucleotides match TRBD1. V shed 7 bases and J 2 bases; nucleotides not matched to a gene: 7. CDR3 length equals 15 residues. Germline V gene data show CDR1 as SNHLY and CDR2 as FYNNEI. This chain's CDR3 is CASNFPGQGNQPQHF. CDR3 in DNA: TGTGCCAGCAATTTCCCGGGACAGGGCAATCAGCCCCAGCATTTT.

This clonotype has ten or more counts. The J gene is TRBJ2-7, the V gene TRBV12-3 or TRBV12-4; 7 nucleotides match TRBD2. The CDR3 has 15 residues. The junction had 12 bases not matched to a gene; V was cut back by 5 bases and J by 5 bases. The CDR3 here is CASSIRTRSPHEQYF. The DNA of the CDR3 is TGTGCCAGCAGTATCAGGACTAGGAGTCCCCACGAGCAGTACTTC.

The genes are TRBV10-3 and TRBJ2-3; 12 bases agree with TRBD2. Trimming took 10 bases from V and 6 from J; bases not matched to a gene: 5. Germline CDR1 reads ENHRY; CDR2 reads SYGVKD. The CDR3 is 13 amino acids. CDR3 protein: CATRLAGADTQYF. The CDR3, as DNA: TGTGCCACACGACTAGCGGGAGCGGATACGCAGTATTTT.

This clonotype was detected ten times or more. A junction end diverges from the germline sequence, so it may reflect a read error. The chain has TRBV7-7 and TRBJ2-2; D not resolved. CDR3 length: 14 residues. Germline V gives CDR1 SSHAT, CDR2 FNYEAQ (reference sequence). CDR3 region: CASSQSWETGELFF. CDR3 nucleotide sequence: TGTGCTAGCAGTCAATCATGGGAAACCGGGGAGCTGTTTTTT.

In its sample, this clonotype ranks as medium-sized (0.01 to 0.1%). The chain recombines TRBV10-3 with TRBJ1-3; the D gene is possibly TRBD1 (6 bases). Germline V gene data show CDR1 as ENHRY and CDR2 as SYGVKD. The ends were cut back, 7 bases at V and 4 bases at J, with 11 bases in the middle. The CDR3 has 13 residues. In DNA form, the CDR3 reads TGTGCCATCAAAGGGGGGCTAGGAAACACCATATATTTT. This gives the protein CAIKGGLGNTIYF.

This chain links TRBV5-6 with TRBJ2-7; 8 bases align to TRBD2. The V gene's germline CDR1 is SGHDT and CDR2 YYEEEE. CDR3 length: 13 residues. In nucleotides, the CDR3 is TGTGCTACCCCCGGGGGGGGAGGGAACGAGCAGTACTTC. It translates to CATPGGGGNEQYF.

This clonotype was found many times. A single base separates this from a much larger clone, so it may be a read error. The chain couples TRBV6-5 to TRBJ1-2; 7 bases line up with TRBD1. Germline V gives CDR1 MNHEY, CDR2 SVGAGI. CDR3 length: 16 residues. Written as DNA, the CDR3 is TGTGCCAGCAGTCACTCAAAAGGGGGCCTCCTCTATGGCTACACCTTC. Amino acids: CASSHSKGGLLYGYTF.

This clonotype counts as medium-sized. The chain carries TRBV12-3 or TRBV12-4 and TRBJ1-2; 7 bases align to TRBD1. The ends lost 5 bases at V and 7 bases at J; junction bases unmatched: 16. This CDR3 contains 16 residues. The CDR3, as DNA: TGTGCCAGCAGTCCGCTACGGCCAGGGGGAACGGTTGGCTACACCTTC. Translating gives CASSPLRPGGTVGYTF.

This sequence joins TRBV20-1 and TRBJ2-3; 8 bases are a match to TRBD2. The germline V gene encodes CDR1 DFQATT and CDR2 SNEGSKA (reference sequence). Germline trimming cut 4 bases from V and 1 base from J; bases unmatched to any gene: 4. The CDR3 consists of 14 residues. Here the CDR3 reads CSATELAGTDTQYF. In nucleotides, the CDR3 is TGCAGTGCTACCGAACTAGCGGGCACAGATACGCAGTATTTT.

This clonotype was detected many times. This sequence joins TRBV14 and TRBJ2-1, with D possibly TRBD2 on 6 matching bases. The CDR3 totals 16 residues. The V gene's germline CDR1 is SGHDN and CDR2 FVKESK. With 6 bases removed from V and 1 base from J, the gap between germline ends came to 16 bases. Written as DNA, the CDR3 is TGTGCCAGCAGTAAAACCATAGCGGATTCCTACAATGAGCAGTTCTTC. This codes for CASSKTIADSYNEQFF. The variable domain in full, completed from reference TRBV14 and TRBJ2-1, reads EAGVTQFPSHSVIEKGQTVTLRCDPISGHDNLYWYRRVMGKEIKFLLHFVKESKQDESGMPNNRFLAERTGGTYSTLKVQPAELEDSGVYFCASSKTIADSYNEQFFGPGTRLTVL.

This clonotype was seen repeatedly, ten times or more. This chain joins TRBV27 and TRBJ2-7, with no clear D. The germline V and J ends were trimmed by 0 bases and 3 bases, with 12 bases remaining between them. Germline CDR1 and CDR2: MNHEY and SMNVEV (reference sequence). There are 15 residues in the CDR3. The CDR3 protein is CASSLSGLRDYEQYF. The CDR3 region has the DNA TGTGCCAGCAGTTTATCTGGGTTAAGGGACTACGAGCAGTACTTC.